A selection of T cell receptor beta chains follows, all from one sample in a study of blood T cell repertoires in COVID-19. Measured with immunoSEQ multiplex PCR; TCRdb has only the in-frame clones, and not every one. The profile shows approximately 400,000 clones, roughly 92% of them singletons. The sample comprised PBMCs or T cells enriched from blood (not recorded which). The origin of the receptors is a woman in her thirties or forties who had been exposed to COVID-19. Both conserved end residues are part of each CDR3. D genes are given only for firm matches. Size values are once, few and many counts, or a class for expanded clones, and some rows have none.

V: TRBV30
D: .
J: TRBJ1-3
size: .
CDR3: CAGGSGNTIYF
DNA: TGTGCGGGGGGCTCTGGAAACACCATATATTTT

V: TRBV18
D: .
J: TRBJ2-1
size: .
CDR3: CASSPVRDNEQFF
DNA: TGTGCCAGCTCACCAGTCAGGGACAATGAGCAGTTCTTC

V: TRBV6-1
D: .
J: TRBJ1-2
size: .
CDR3: CASSEARGAGGYTF
DNA: TGTGCCAGCAGTGAAGCGCGCGGGGCGGGTGGCTACACCTTC

V: TRBV7-2
D: .
J: TRBJ1-1
size: .
CDR3: CASSLNIARYTPDAEAFF
DNA: TGTGCCAGCAGCTTAAATATTGCTAGGTACACCCCCGATGCTGAAGCTTTCTTT

V: TRBV19
D: .
J: TRBJ1-3
size: once
CDR3: CASSRQGTGNTIYF
DNA: TGTGCCAGTAGTAGGCAGGGGACTGGAAACACCATATATTTT

V: TRBV11-2
D: TRBD1
J: TRBJ2-7
size: .
CDR3: CASSLDLRDRYEQYF
DNA: TGTGCCAGCAGCCTAGATCTCCGGGACAGATACGAGCAGTACTTC

V: TRBV7-3
D: .
J: TRBJ2-7
size: few
CDR3: CASSSDSHEQYF
DNA: TGTGCCAGCAGCTCCGACAGCCACGAGCAGTACTTC

V: TRBV24-1
D: .
J: TRBJ1-2
size: .
CDR3: CATSDLSFYGYTF
DNA: TGTGCCACCAGTGATTTGAGCTTCTATGGCTACACCTTC

V: TRBV7-9
D: .
J: TRBJ1-4
size: .
CDR3: CASSLGQTNEKLFF
DNA: TGTGCCAGCAGCTTAGGACAAACTAATGAAAAACTGTTTTTT

V: TRBV5-4
D: .
J: TRBJ2-6
size: once
CDR3: CASSLDRVLTF
DNA: TGTGCCAGCAGCTTGGACAGGGTCCTGACTTTC

V: TRBV25-1
D: .
J: TRBJ1-2
size: .
CDR3: CASSEGANYGYTF
DNA: TGTGCCAGCAGTGAAGGAGCTAACTATGGCTACACCTTC

V: TRBV27
D: .
J: TRBJ1-5
size: .
CDR3: CASSLWPFRLDQPQHF
DNA: TGTGCCAGCAGTTTATGGCCATTCAGGTTAGATCAGCCCCAGCATTTT

V: TRBV2
D: .
J: TRBJ1-5
size: .
CDR3: CASRGDSSNQPQHF
DNA: TGTGCCAGCAGAGGTGACAGTAGCAATCAGCCCCAGCATTTT

V: TRBV3-1/TRBV3-2
D: .
J: TRBJ1-5
size: .
CDR3: CASSQTQGGLQHF
DNA: TGTGCCAGCAGCCAGACACAGGGAGGGCTCCAGCATTTT

V: TRBV12-2
D: .
J: TRBJ2-5
size: .
CDR3: CASRLVAGGPEQETQYF
DNA: TGTGCAAGTCGCTTAGTAGCGGGGGGACCTGAACAAGAGACCCAGTACTTC

V: TRBV24-1
D: TRBD1
J: TRBJ2-1
size: .
CDR3: CATSAWTGNSYNEQFF
DNA: TGTGCCACCAGTGCCTGGACAGGCAACTCCTACAATGAGCAGTTCTTC

V: TRBV5-6
D: .
J: TRBJ2-2
size: .
CDR3: CASSGPPGELFF
DNA: TGTGCCAGCAGCGGGCCGCCCGGGGAGCTGTTTTTT

V: TRBV18
D: .
J: TRBJ1-1
size: .
CDR3: CASSPMTGTTAEAFF
DNA: TGTGCCAGCTCACCAATGACAGGAACAACGGCTGAAGCTTTCTTT

V: TRBV5-6
D: .
J: TRBJ2-2
size: .
CDR3: CASSFFSSGELFF
DNA: TGTGCCAGCAGCTTTTTCTCGTCCGGGGAGCTGTTTTTT

V: TRBV2
D: .
J: TRBJ1-2
size: .
CDR3: CASTGYYGYTF
DNA: TGTGCCAGCACGGGATACTATGGCTACACCTTC

V: TRBV2
D: TRBD1
J: TRBJ1-6
size: .
CDR3: CASKRTGANSPLHF
DNA: TGTGCCAGCAAAAGAACAGGGGCAAATTCACCCCTCCACTTT

V: TRBV29-1
D: TRBD2
J: TRBJ2-1
size: .
CDR3: CSVVLVAGGLYNEQFF
DNA: TGCAGCGTTGTCCTGGTAGCGGGAGGTTTATACAATGAGCAGTTCTTC

V: TRBV2
D: .
J: TRBJ1-5
size: .
CDR3: CASSEDRGRNQPQHF
DNA: TGTGCCAGCAGTGAAGACCGGGGTCGAAATCAGCCCCAGCATTTT

V: TRBV10-2
D: TRBD1
J: TRBJ1-2
size: few
CDR3: CASNGQDYGYTF
DNA: TGCGCCAGCAACGGACAGGACTATGGCTACACCTTC

V: TRBV11-3
D: TRBD2
J: TRBJ2-1
size: .
CDR3: CASSSIAGGNNEQFF
DNA: TGTGCCAGCAGCTCTATAGCGGGAGGGAACAATGAGCAGTTCTTC

V: TRBV25-1
D: TRBD1
J: TRBJ1-2
size: .
CDR3: CASSEKGQGENYGYTF
DNA: TGTGCCAGCAGTGAAAAGGGACAGGGAGAGAACTATGGCTACACCTTC

V: TRBV30
D: TRBD1
J: TRBJ1-1
size: .
CDR3: CAWSVRGQGYVAFF
DNA: TGTGCCTGGAGTGTACGAGGACAGGGGTATGTAGCTTTCTTT

V: TRBV7-2
D: .
J: TRBJ2-1
size: .
CDR3: CASSAVEEQFF
DNA: TGTGCCAGCAGCGCGGTGGAAGAGCAGTTCTTC

V: TRBV29-1
D: TRBD1
J: TRBJ1-1
size: .
CDR3: CSVRTGGTEAFF
DNA: TGCAGCGTTCGCACAGGGGGCACTGAAGCTTTCTTT

V: TRBV6-6
D: TRBD1
J: TRBJ2-7
size: .
CDR3: CASTRSHRDRVAYEQYF
DNA: TGTGCCAGTACTCGATCGCACCGGGACAGGGTGGCCTACGAGCAGTACTTC

V: TRBV12-5
D: .
J: TRBJ1-1
size: once
CDR3: CASGLTRQYTEAFF
DNA: TGTGCTAGTGGTTTGACCCGACAGTACACTGAAGCTTTCTTT

V: TRBV12-3/TRBV12-4
D: .
J: TRBJ2-7
size: few
CDR3: CASTLIASSEQYF
DNA: TGTGCCAGCACCCTGATCGCGTCCTCCGAGCAGTACTTC

V: TRBV7-8
D: .
J: TRBJ1-1
size: once
CDR3: CASAPIRNTEAFF
DNA: TGTGCCAGCGCTCCTATTAGGAACACTGAAGCTTTCTTT

V: TRBV11-3
D: .
J: TRBJ2-1
size: once
CDR3: CASSFEGANEQFF
DNA: TGTGCCAGCAGCTTTGAAGGGGCGAATGAGCAGTTCTTC

V: TRBV11-2
D: .
J: TRBJ1-2
size: .
CDR3: CASSLGSGTFNGYTF
DNA: TGTGCCAGCAGCCTGGGGTCTGGGACTTTTAATGGCTACACCTTC

V: TRBV6-5
D: .
J: TRBJ1-1
size: .
CDR3: CASNLHTNPPEAFF
DNA: TGTGCCAGCAACCTCCACACAAACCCACCGGAAGCTTTCTTT

V: TRBV29-1
D: TRBD1
J: TRBJ2-1
size: .
CDR3: CSVVSRDRGRDEQFF
DNA: TGCAGCGTTGTAAGTCGGGACAGGGGCAGAGATGAGCAGTTCTTC

V: TRBV7-3
D: TRBD2
J: TRBJ2-1
size: .
CDR3: CASSSRGLAGGSYNEQFF
DNA: TGTGCCAGCAGCTCCCGGGGGCTAGCGGGAGGATCCTACAATGAGCAGTTCTTC

V: TRBV5-1
D: TRBD2
J: TRBJ2-1
size: .
CDR3: CASSYGLAGSYNEQFF
DNA: TGCGCCAGCAGCTACGGACTAGCGGGCTCCTACAATGAGCAGTTCTTC